The 13 T cell receptor beta chains presented below share a single source sample, sequenced in a study of tumor and adjacent non-tumor tissue in lung cancer. TCRbeta libraries were built with three rounds of nested PCR, modified from ARM-PCR. TCRdb recomputed calls from the multiplex PCR reads with MiXCR, one row per CDR3 protein. The profile shows 75,000 to 80,000 distinct CDR3 sequences, roughly 80% of them singletons. RNA was extracted from bulk tissue without any cell sorting. Sequencing was carried out using lung tumor tissue. Receptors were obtained from a woman in her fifties or sixties with non-small cell lung cancer.

Regarding this clonotype: It may be a read error: a sequence one base away is much more abundant. The J gene is TRBJ2-3, the V gene TRBV30; no clear D. Germline V gene sequence: CDR1 GTSNPN, CDR2 SVGIG (reference sequence). The CDR3 covers 13 residues. CDR3 bases: TGTGACTGGAGTCCCCAGAGTCCCTCGGCGCAGTATTTT. Its translation is CDWSPQSPSAQYF. The full variable domain, with the rest looked up from reference TRBV30 and TRBJ2-3, is SQTIHQWPATLVQPVGSPLSLECTVEGTSNPNLYWYRQAAGRGLQLLFYSVGIGQISSEVPQNLSASRPQDRQFILSSKKLLLSDSGFYLCDWSPQSPSAQYFGPGTRLTVL.

In its sample, this clonotype ranks as medium-sized (0.01 to 0.1%). The chain uses TRBV6-5 and TRBJ2-3; D assignment may be TRBD1 or TRBD2 (5 bases each). CDR1 and CDR2 from the germline V gene are MNHEY and SVGAGI. The V gene lost 0 bases and the J gene lost 1 base, with 11 bases spanning the gap. CDR3 length: 16 amino acids. DNA of the CDR3: TGTGCCAGCAGTTACTCGCTTACGGGACGCACAGATACGCAGTATTTT. This gives the protein CASSYSLTGRTDTQYF.

The CDR3 is CSVSSGTGGSEQFF. The CDR3 bases are TGCAGCGTTTCAAGCGGGACCGGGGGTAGTGAGCAGTTCTTC. This rearrangement joins TRBV29-1 to TRBJ2-1; 7 positions agree with TRBD2. Germline CDR1 reads SQVTM; CDR2 reads ANQGSEA. The junction had 13 bases not matched to a gene; V was cut back by 5 bases and J by 9 bases. The CDR3 consists of 14 residues.

This clonotype was seen at least ten times. The chain employs TRBV10-3 and TRBJ1-4; D possibly corresponds to TRBD1 (5 bases). Germline-derived CDR1 and CDR2 are ENHRY and SYGVKD. This CDR3 region has 16 residues. The V gene lost 0 bases and the J gene lost 4 bases, with 12 bases spanning the gap. The DNA for the CDR3 is TGTGCCATCAGTGAGTCGAAAGGGGCGAGTAATGAAAAACTGTTTTTT. It is translated as CAISESKGASNEKLFF.

About this clonotype: Sequence at one end of the junction differs from germline and may be a read error. V gene TRBV11-2 combines with J gene TRBJ2-1; TRBD2 is a possible D gene (6 bases). The CDR3 consists of 17 residues. Germline V lookup: CDR1 SGHAT, CDR2 FQNNGV. The DNA for the CDR3 is TGTGCCAGCACCCCAGAGGGCGGGGAAAGCTCCTGCAATGTGCAGCTCTTC. As protein: CASTPEGGESSCNVQLF. Full variable domain (missing parts from reference TRBV11-2 and TRBJ2-1): EAGVAQSPRYKIIEKRQSVAFWCNPISGHATLYWYQQILGQGPKLLIQFQNNGVVDDSQLPKDRFSAERLKGVDSTLKIQPAKLEDSAVYLCASTPEGGESSCNVQLFGPGTRLTVL.

This clonotype was seen more than once but under ten times. The rearrangement links TRBV18 to TRBJ2-5; D might be TRBD1 (6 bases). Per germline, CDR1 KGHSH and CDR2 LQKENI. The CDR3 contains 15 residues. Trimming removed 1 base from V and 4 bases from J, with 13 bases in between. In DNA form, the CDR3 reads TGTGCCAGCTCACCACAGGAGACAGGTCGAGAGACCCAGTACTTC. Residues: CASSPQETGRETQYF.

Concerning this clonotype: At one of its ends the junction is not consistent with the germline gene, which may arise from a read error. This chain links TRBV28 with TRBJ2-1; D may be TRBD2 (5 bases). The CDR3 loop spans 15 amino acids. Germline CDR1 MDHEN, CDR2 SYDVKM. This CDR3 is CVSSSPGWTYNGQFF. The CDR3 DNA reads TGTGTCAGCAGTTCACCGGGATGGACTTACAATGGGCAGTTCTTC. The full variable domain, with the rest looked up from reference TRBV28 and TRBJ2-1, is DVKVTQSSRYLVKRTGEKVFLECVQDMDHENMFWYRQDPGLGLRLIYFSYDVKMKEKGDIPEGYSVSREKKERFSLILESASTNQTSMYLCVSSSPGWTYNGQFFGPGTRLTVL.

A note on this clonotype: One junction end does not reproduce the germline sequence, and a read error may be involved. This chain joins TRBV6-7 and TRBJ2-1, with D tentatively TRBD1 or TRBD2 (7 bases each). TRBV6-7 has ORF status, its function being uncertain. The CDR3 has 15 amino acids. This CDR3 is CAGSFRTGGRDEQFF. The CDR3 bases are TGTGCCGGCAGTTTTAGGACAGGCGGGAGAGATGAGCAGTTTTTC.

Note on this clonotype: Its ends do not fully match the called genes, so a read error is possible. V usage is TRBV20-1 and J usage is TRBJ2-2; TRBD1 aligns across 10 bases. CDR3 length: 16 amino acids. Looked up from germline, CDR1 is DFQATT and CDR2 is SNEGSKA (reference sequence). CDR3 protein: CSGKSGTGANTGELFF. CDR3 nucleotide sequence: TGCAGCGGTAAATCTGGGACAGGGGCGAACACCGGGGAGCTATTTTTT.

The chain recombines TRBV11-2 with TRBJ2-5; D uncertain. CDR1 and CDR2 from the germline V gene are SGHAT and FQNNGV. Trimming cost V 1 base and J 7 bases, with 22 bases left between them. This CDR3 spans 17 amino acids. In DNA form, the CDR3 reads TGTGCCAGCAGCTTAGCCCCGAAGAGGAAGGTAGAAGTGACCCAGTACTTC. This codes for CASSLAPKRKVEVTQYF. Full variable domain (remainder filled in from reference TRBV11-2 and TRBJ2-5): EAGVAQSPRYKIIEKRQSVAFWCNPISGHATLYWYQQILGQGPKLLIQFQNNGVVDDSQLPKDRFSAERLKGVDSTLKIQPAKLEDSAVYLCASSLAPKRKVEVTQYFGPGTRLLVL.

V gene TRBV5-6 combines with J gene TRBJ2-1, with unresolved D. The CDR3 runs 15 residues. Trimming removed 3 bases from V and 9 bases from J, with 19 bases in between. Germline V lookup: CDR1 SGHDT, CDR2 YYEEEE. The CDR3 loop reads CASSSPRGMIAEQFF. The CDR3 DNA sequence: TGTGCCAGCAGCTCACCCCGCGGCATGATAGCTGAGCAGTTCTTC.

V usage is TRBV7-9 and J usage is TRBJ2-5, with 11 bases identical to TRBD1. The germline V gene encodes CDR1 SEHNR and CDR2 FQNEAQ (reference sequence). J gave up 4 bases and V 4 bases, and 8 bases lay outside the gene matches. The CDR3 is made up of 16 amino acids. The CDR3 region has the DNA TGTGCCAGCAGCTCGGGGGGGACAGGGGGAGGAGAGACCCAGTACTTC. This translates into CASSSGGTGGGETQYF.

This clonotype appeared a few times. This could be a read error, since a much larger clone is one nucleotide away. The chain carries TRBV28 and TRBJ1-2; no definite D call. CDR3 size: 11 residues. CDR1 is MDHEN and CDR2 is SYDVKM in the germline V gene. The CDR3 is CASSLSYGYIF. In DNA form, the CDR3 reads TGTGCCAGCAGTTTATCCTATGGCTACATCTTC.